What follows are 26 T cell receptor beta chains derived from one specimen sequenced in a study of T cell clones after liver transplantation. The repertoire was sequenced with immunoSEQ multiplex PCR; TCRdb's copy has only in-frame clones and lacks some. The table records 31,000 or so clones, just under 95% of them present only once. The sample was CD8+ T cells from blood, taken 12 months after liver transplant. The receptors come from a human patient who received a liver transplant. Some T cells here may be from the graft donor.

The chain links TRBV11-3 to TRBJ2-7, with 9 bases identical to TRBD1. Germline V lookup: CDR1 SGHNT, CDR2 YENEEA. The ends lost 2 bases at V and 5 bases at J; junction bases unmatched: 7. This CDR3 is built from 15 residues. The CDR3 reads CASSLRGQGIDEQYF. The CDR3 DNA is TGTGCCAGCAGCTTAAGAGGACAGGGGATAGACGAGCAGTACTTC. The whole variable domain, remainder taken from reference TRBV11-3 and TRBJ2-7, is EAGVVQSPRYKIIEKKQPVAFWCNPISGHNTLYWYLQNLGQGPELLIRYENEEAVDDSQLPKDRFSAERLKGVDSTLKIQPAELGDSAVYLCASSLRGQGIDEQYFGPGTRLTVT.

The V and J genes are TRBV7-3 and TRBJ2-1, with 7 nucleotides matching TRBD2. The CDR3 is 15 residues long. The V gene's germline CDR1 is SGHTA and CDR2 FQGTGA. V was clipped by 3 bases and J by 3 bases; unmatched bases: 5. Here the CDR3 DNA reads TGTGCCAGCAGCTTTGGAAGCGGGAACTACAATGAGCAGTTCTTC. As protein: CASSFGSGNYNEQFF.

The CDR3 DNA is TGCGCCAGCAGCTTGGGTGGCACCACCATCTATGGCTACACCTTC. Protein: CASSLGGTTIYGYTF. The chain couples TRBV5-1 to TRBJ1-2; no firm D call. CDR3 length: 15 residues. V lost 0 bases and J lost 4, with 13 bases in between. CDR1 and CDR2 (germline): SGHRS, YFSETQ.

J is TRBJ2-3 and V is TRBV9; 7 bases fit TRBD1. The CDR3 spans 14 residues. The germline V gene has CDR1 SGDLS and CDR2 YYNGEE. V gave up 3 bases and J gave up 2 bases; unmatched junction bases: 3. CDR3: CASSAGGFTDTQYF. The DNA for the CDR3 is TGTGCCAGCAGCGCAGGGGGATTCACAGATACGCAGTATTTT.

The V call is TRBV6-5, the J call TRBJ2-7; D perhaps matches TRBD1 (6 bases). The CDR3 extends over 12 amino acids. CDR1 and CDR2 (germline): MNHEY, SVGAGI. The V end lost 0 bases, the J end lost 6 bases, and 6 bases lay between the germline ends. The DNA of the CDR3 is TGTGCCAGCAGTTACTCAGGGGGCGAGCAGTACTTC. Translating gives CASSYSGGEQYF.

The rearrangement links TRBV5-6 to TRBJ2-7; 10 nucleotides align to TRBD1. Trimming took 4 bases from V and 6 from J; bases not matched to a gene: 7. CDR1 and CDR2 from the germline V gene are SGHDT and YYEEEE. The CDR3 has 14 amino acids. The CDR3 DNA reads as TGTGCCAGCAGCCGTTGGACAGGGGGGAGCGAGCAGTACTTC. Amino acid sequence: CASSRWTGGSEQYF.

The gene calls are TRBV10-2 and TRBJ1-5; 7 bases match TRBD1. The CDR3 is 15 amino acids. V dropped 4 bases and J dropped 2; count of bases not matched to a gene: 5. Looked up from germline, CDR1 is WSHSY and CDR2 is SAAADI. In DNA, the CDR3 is TGCGCCAGCAGTGTGGCAGGGGGGGGCAATCAGCCCCAGCATTTT. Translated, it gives CASSVAGGGNQPQHF.

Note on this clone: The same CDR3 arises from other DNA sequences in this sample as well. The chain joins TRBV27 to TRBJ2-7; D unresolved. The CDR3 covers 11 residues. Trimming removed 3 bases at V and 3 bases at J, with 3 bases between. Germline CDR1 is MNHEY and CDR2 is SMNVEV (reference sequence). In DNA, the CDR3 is TGTGCCAGCAGTTTGGGCTACGAGCAGTACTTC. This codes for CASSLGYEQYF.

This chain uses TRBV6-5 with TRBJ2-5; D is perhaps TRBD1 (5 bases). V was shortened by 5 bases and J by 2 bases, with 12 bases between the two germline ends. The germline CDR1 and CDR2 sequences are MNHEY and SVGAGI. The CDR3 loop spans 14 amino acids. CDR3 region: CASSPRADQETQYF. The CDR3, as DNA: TGTGCCAGCAGTCCCAGGGCCGATCAAGAGACCCAGTACTTC.

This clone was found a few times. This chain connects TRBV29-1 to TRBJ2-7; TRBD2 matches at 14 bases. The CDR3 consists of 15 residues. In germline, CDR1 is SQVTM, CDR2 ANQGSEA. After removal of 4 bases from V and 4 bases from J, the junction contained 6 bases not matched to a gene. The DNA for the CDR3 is TGCAGCGTTGTTACCAGGACTAGCGGGAGGTACGAGCAGTACTTC. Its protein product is CSVVTRTSGRYEQYF.

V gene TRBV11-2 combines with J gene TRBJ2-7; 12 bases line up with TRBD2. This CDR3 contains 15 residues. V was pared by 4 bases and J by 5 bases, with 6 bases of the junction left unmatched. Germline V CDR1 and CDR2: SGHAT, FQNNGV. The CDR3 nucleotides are TGTGCCAGCAGCTCGACTAGCGGGGGCTTCGACGAGCAGTACTTC. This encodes CASSSTSGGFDEQYF.

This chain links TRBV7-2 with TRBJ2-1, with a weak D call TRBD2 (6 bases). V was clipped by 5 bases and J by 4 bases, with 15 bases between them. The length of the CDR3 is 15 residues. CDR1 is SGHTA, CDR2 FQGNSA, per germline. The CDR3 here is CASSTLAGGYNEQFF. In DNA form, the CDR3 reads TGTGCCAGCAGCACACTAGCAGGTGGATACAATGAGCAGTTCTTC. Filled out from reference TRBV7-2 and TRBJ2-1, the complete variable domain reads GAGVSQSPSNKVTEKGKDVELRCDPISGHTALYWYRQSLGQGLEFLIYFQGNSAPDKSGLPSDRFSAERTGGSVSTLTIQRTQQEDSAVYLCASSTLAGGYNEQFFGPGTRLTVL.

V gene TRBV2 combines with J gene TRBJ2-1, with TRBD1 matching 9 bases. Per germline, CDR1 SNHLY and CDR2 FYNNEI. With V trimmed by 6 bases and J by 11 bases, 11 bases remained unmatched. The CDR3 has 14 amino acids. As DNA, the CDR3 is TGTGCCAGCAGAGAGGGACAGGGTATACCACAGCAGTTCTTC. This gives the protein CASREGQGIPQQFF.

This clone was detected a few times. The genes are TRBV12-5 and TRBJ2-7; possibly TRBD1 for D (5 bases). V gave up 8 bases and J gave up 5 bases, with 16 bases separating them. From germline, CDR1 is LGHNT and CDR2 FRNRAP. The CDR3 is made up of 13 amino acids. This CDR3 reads CASSRGVVDEQYF. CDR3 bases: TGTGCTAGTTCAAGGGGTGTTGTCGACGAGCAGTACTTC.

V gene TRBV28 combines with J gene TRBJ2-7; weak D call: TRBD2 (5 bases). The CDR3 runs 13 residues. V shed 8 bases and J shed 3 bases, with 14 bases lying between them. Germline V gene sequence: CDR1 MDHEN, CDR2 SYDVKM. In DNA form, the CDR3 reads TGTGCCAGCCAGAAGAGGGCCGGCTACGAGCAGTACTTC. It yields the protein CASQKRAGYEQYF.

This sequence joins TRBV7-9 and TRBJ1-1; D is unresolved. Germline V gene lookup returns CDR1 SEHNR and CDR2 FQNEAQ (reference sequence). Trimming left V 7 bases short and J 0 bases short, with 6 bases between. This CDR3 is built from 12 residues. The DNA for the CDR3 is TGTGCCAGCACCCAGTTGAACACTGAAGCTTTCTTT. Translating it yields CASTQLNTEAFF.

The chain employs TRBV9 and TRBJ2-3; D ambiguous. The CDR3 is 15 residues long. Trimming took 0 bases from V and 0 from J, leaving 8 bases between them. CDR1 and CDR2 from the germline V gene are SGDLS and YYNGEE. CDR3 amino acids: CASSVGRFSTDTQYF. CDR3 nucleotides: TGTGCCAGCAGCGTAGGGCGTTTCAGCACAGATACGCAGTATTTT.

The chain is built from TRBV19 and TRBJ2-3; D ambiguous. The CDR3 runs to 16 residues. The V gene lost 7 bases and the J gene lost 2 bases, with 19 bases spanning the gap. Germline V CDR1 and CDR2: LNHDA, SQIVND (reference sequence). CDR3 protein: CASNSGPGPATDTQYF. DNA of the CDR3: TGTGCCAGTAACTCCGGACCTGGACCAGCCACAGATACGCAGTATTTT.

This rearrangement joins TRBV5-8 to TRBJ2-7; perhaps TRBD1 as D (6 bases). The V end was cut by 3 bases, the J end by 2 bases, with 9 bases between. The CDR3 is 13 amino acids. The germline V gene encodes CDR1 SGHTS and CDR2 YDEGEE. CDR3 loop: CASSSDSAYEQYF. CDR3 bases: TGTGCCAGCAGCTCGGACAGCGCCTACGAGCAGTACTTC.

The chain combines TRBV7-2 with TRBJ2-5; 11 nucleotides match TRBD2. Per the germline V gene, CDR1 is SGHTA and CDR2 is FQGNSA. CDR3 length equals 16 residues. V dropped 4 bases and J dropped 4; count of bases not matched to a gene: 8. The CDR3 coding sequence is TGTGCCAGCAGCTCTACACTAGCGGGAGCTTCAGAGACCCAGTACTTC. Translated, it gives CASSSTLAGASETQYF.

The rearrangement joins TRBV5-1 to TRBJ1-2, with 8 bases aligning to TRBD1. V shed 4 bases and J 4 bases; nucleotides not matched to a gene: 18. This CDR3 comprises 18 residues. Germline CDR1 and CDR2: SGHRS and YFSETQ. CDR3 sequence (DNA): TGCGCCAGCAGCGCCGAGATAGGCAGGGGGCCCTTATTCTATGGCTACACCTTC. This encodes CASSAEIGRGPLFYGYTF.

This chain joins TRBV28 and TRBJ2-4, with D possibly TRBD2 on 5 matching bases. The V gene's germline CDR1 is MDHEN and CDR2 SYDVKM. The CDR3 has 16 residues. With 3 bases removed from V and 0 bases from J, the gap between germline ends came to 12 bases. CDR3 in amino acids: CASSLGFGGAKNIQYF. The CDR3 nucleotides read TGTGCCAGCAGTTTGGGGTTCGGAGGAGCCAAAAACATTCAGTACTTC.

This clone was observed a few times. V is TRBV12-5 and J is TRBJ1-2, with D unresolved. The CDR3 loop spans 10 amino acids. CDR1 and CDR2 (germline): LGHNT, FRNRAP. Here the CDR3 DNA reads TGTGCCAGGCAAGGGTATGGCTACACCTTC. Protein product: CARQGYGYTF.

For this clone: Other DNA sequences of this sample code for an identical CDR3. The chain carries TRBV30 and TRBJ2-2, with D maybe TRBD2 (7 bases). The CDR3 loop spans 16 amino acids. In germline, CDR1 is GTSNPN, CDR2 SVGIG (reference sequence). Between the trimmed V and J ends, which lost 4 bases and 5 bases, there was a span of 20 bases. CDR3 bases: TGTGCCTGGATTCACGGCGGAAGGGGGGGGACCGGGGAGCTGTTTTTT. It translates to CAWIHGGRGGTGELFF.

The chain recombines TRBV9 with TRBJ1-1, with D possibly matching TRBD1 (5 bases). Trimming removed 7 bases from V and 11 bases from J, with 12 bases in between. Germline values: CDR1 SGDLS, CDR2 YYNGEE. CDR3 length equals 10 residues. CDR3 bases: TGTGCCAGCGGGGGGACCAGGGCTTTCTTT. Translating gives CASGGTRAFF.

This CDR3 reads CASSLPGTGDRDQPQHF. As DNA, the CDR3 is TGTGCCAGCAGCTTACCAGGGACAGGGGATAGGGATCAGCCCCAGCATTTT. This rearrangement joins TRBV7-8 to TRBJ1-5, with 10 bases matching TRBD1. Germline V gene sequence: CDR1 SGHVS, CDR2 FQNEAQ. Losses at the gene ends were 2 bases for V and 5 bases for J; bases not matched to a gene: 9. The CDR3 spans 17 residues.